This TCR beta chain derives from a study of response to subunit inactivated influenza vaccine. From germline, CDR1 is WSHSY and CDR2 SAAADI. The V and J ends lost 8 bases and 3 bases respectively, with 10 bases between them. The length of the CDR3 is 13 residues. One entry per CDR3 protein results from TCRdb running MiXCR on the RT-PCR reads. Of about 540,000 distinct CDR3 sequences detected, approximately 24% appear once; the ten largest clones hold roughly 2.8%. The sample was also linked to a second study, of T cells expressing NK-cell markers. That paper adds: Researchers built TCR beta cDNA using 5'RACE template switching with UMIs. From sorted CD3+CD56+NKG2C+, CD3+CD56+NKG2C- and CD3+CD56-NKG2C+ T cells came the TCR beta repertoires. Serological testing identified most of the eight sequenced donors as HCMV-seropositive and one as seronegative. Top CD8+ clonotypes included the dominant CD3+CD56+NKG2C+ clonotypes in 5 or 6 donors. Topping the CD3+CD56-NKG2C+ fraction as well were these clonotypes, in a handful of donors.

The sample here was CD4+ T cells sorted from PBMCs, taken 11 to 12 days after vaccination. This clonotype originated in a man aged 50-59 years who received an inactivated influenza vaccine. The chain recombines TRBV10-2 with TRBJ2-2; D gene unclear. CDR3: CASLKEDTGELFF. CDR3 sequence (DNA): TGCGCCAGCCTCAAAGAGGACACCGGGGAGCTGTTTTTT.